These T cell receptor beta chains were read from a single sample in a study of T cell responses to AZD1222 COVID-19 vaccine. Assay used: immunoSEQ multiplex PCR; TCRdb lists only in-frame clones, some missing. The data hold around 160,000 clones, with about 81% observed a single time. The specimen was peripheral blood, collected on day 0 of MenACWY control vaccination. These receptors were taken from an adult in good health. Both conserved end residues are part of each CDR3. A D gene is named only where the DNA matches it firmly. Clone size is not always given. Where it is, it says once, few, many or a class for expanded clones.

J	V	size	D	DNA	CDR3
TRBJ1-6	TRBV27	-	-	TGTGCCAGCAGAAACCCCTCCTATAATTCACCCCTCCACTTT	CASRNPSYNSPLHF
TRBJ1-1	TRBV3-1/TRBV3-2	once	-	TGTGCCAGCAGCCAAGAAGTGAGGAGAGGTGAAGCTTTCTTT	CASSQEVRRGEAFF
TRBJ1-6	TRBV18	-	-	TGTGCCAGCTCAGAAAAGTTCCCGGCGGCAAATAATTCACCCCTCCACTTT	CASSEKFPAANNSPLHF
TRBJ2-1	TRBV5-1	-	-	TGCGCCAGCAGCTTGATGGGGGAAAGCTCCTACAATGAGCAGTTCTTC	CASSLMGESSYNEQFF
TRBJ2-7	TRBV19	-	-	TGTGCCAGTAGTATCGCCATCACAGGCCCCTACGAGCAGTACTTC	CASSIAITGPYEQYF
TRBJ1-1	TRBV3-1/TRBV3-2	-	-	TGTGCCAGCAGCCGTGAAATGAACACTGAAGCTTTCTTT	CASSREMNTEAFF
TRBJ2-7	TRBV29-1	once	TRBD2	TGCAGCGCTCTTAAACTAGCGGGGGTAAACTACGAGCAGTACTTC	CSALKLAGVNYEQYF
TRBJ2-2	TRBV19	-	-	TGTGCCACTGGGGGGACTCCGAACACCGGGGAGCTGTTTTTT	CATGGTPNTGELFF
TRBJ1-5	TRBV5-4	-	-	TGTGCCAGCAGCTTGGACCCCAATCAGCCCCAGCATTTT	CASSLDPNQPQHF
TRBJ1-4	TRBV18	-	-	TGTGCCAGCTCAAGGGGCGGCACACGTTCATTTGCAACTAATGAAAAACTGTTTTTT	CASSRGGTRSFATNEKLFF
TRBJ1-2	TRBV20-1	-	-	TGCAGTGCTAGACCCCTGAGAGGCTACACCTTC	CSARPLRGYTF
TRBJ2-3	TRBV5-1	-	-	TGCGCCAGCAGTTCGATTGGGGGGCGGAGCACAGATACGCAGTATTTT	CASSSIGGRSTDTQYF
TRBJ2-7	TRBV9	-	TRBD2	TGTGCCAGCAGCCTCCGGGGGGGGACATACGAGCAGTACTTC	CASSLRGGTYEQYF
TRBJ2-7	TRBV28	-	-	TGTGCCAGCAGTTTGAGACCAGGGTTTTACGAGCAGTACTTC	CASSLRPGFYEQYF
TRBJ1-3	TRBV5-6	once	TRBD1	TGTGCCAGCAGCAGAAGGACAGGGGGTTCCACTAGAAACACCATATATTTT	CASSRRTGGSTRNTIYF
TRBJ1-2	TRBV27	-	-	TGTGCCAGCAGAACCCTCGGGGGCTACACCTTC	CASRTLGGYTF
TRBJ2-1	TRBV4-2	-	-	TGTGCCAGCAGCCAAGGCAGGGTTGAGCAGTTCTTC	CASSQGRVEQFF
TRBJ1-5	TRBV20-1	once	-	TGCAGTCTCGGAGGGAATCAGCCCCAGCATTTT	CSLGGNQPQHF
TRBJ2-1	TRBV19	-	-	TGTGCCAGTAGCAGCCGCTCAGGGTTCTACAATGAGCAGTTCTTC	CASSSRSGFYNEQFF
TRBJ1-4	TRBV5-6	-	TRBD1	TGTGCCAGCAGCTTGAAGGGGGCGGGTGAAAAACTGTTTTTT	CASSLKGAGEKLFF
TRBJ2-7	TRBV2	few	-	TGTGCCAGCAGTGAGAGACTAGGGGCAGGGGGCTCCTACGAGCAGTACTTC	CASSERLGAGGSYEQYF
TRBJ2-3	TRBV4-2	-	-	TGTGCCAGCAGCCAAGACTGGGGGTCAGATACGCAGTATTTT	CASSQDWGSDTQYF
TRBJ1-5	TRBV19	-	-	TGTGCCAGTAGTATGCTAGCGGAGTCGAACAATCAGCCCCAGCATTTT	CASSMLAESNNQPQHF
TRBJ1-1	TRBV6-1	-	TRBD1	TGTGCCAGCAGTGAAGAGGGGGCCTTGAACACTGAAGCTTTCTTT	CASSEEGALNTEAFF
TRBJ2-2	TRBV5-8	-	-	TGTGCCAGCAGTCTCACCCTGGGCGGGGAGCTGTTTTTT	CASSLTLGGELFF
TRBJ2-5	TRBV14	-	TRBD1	TGTGCCAGCAGCCAAGGACGGACAGGGCAAGAGACCCAGTACTTC	CASSQGRTGQETQYF
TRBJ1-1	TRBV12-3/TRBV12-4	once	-	TGTGCCAGCAGTTCCAACACTGAAGCTTTCTTT	CASSSNTEAFF
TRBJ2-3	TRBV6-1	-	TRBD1	TGTGCCAGCAGTGAACGGACAGGGACAGATACGCAGTATTTT	CASSERTGTDTQYF
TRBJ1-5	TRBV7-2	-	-	TGTGCCAGCAGTTTTCGGGCCAATCAGCCCCAGCATTTT	CASSFRANQPQHF
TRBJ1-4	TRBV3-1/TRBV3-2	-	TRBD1	TGTGCCAGCAGCCCCGGGACAGATTATGAAAAACTGTTTTTT	CASSPGTDYEKLFF
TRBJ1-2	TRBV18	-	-	TGTGCCAGCTCACAGAGGGAGGTTGATGGCTACACCTTC	CASSQREVDGYTF
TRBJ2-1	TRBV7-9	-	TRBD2	TGTGCCAGCAGACCGGGACTAGCGGGGGCCCAAGGGAACAATGAGCAGTTCTTC	CASRPGLAGAQGNNEQFF
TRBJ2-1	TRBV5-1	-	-	TGCGCCAGCAGCCTCGGGCCCTCGACGAGCTCCTACAATGAGCAGTTCTTC	CASSLGPSTSSYNEQFF
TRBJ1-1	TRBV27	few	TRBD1	TGTGCCAGCAGTGAACAGGGGCGGACTGAAGCTTTCTTT	CASSEQGRTEAFF
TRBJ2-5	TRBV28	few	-	TGTGCCAGCAGTAAGGGGACAGAGACCCAGTACTTC	CASSKGTETQYF
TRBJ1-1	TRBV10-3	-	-	TGTGCCACGGCGGGTCACTCGCTATCCGGGACTGAAGCTTTCTTT	CATAGHSLSGTEAFF
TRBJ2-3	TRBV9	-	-	TGTGCCAGCAGCGCCCAGGGGGATACGCAGTATTTT	CASSAQGDTQYF
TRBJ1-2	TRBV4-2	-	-	TGTGCCAGCAGCCAAGATCTTGGAGGGTATGGCTACACCTTC	CASSQDLGGYGYTF
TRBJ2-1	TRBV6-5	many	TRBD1	TGTGCCAGCAGTACACGGGACAGGGGGCGCGGAGAGCAGTTCTTC	CASSTRDRGRGEQFF
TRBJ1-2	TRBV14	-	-	TGTGCCAGCAGCCTCAGACTCGCCTTGGGCTACACCTTC	CASSLRLALGYTF
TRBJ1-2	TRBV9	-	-	TGTGCCAGCAGCGAATACGGGACAACCTTAGGCTATGGCTACACCTTC	CASSEYGTTLGYGYTF
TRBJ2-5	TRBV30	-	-	TGTGCCTGGAGGACAGGCAGCCAAGAGACCCAGTACTTC	CAWRTGSQETQYF
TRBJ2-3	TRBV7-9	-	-	TGTGCCAGCAGCCAGCACGACACAGATACGCAGTATTTT	CASSQHDTDTQYF
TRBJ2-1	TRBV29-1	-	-	TGCAGCGTTGAAGGGGCTAGCCAAGGGTCCTACAATGAGCAGTTCTTC	CSVEGASQGSYNEQFF
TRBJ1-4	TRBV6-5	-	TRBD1	TGTGCCAGCAGTTACTCCCCGACAGGGACTAGTGAAAAACTGTTTTTT	CASSYSPTGTSEKLFF
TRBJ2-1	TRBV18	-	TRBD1	TGTGCCAGCTCACGCTCCGGGACAGACAATGAGCAGTTCTTC	CASSRSGTDNEQFF
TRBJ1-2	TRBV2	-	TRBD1	TGTGCCAGCAGCGCGGACAGGGCAGGTGGCTACACCTTC	CASSADRAGGYTF
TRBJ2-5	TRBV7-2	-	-	TGTGCCAGCAGCTTAGGTTCAGGGGAGACCCAGTACTTC	CASSLGSGETQYF
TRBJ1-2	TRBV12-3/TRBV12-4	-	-	TGTGCCAGCAGTCGACAGATAAACTATGGCTACACCTTC	CASSRQINYGYTF
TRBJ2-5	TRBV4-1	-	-	TGCGCCAGCAGCCAAAGGGACTTGGAGACCCAGTACTTC	CASSQRDLETQYF
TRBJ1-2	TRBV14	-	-	TGTGCCAGCAGCCCCGGGGGGCTCTATGGCTACACCTTC	CASSPGGLYGYTF
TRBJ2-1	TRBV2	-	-	TGTGCCAGCCGTTACATCGATGAGCAGTTCTTC	CASRYIDEQFF
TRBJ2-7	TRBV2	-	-	TGTGCCAGCAGGTTGTCAGTCGTAAACGAGCAGTACTTC	CASRLSVVNEQYF
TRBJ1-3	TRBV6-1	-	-	TGTGCCAGCAGTGATATGGCTGGAAACACCATATATTTT	CASSDMAGNTIYF